These 28 T cell receptor beta chains were sequenced from one sample in a study of T cell responses to AZD1222 COVID-19 vaccine. Assay used: immunoSEQ multiplex PCR; TCRdb lists only in-frame clones, some missing. Found here are around 99,000 clones, about 87% of them singletons; the top ten hold less than 4.5%. Sequences were derived from peripheral blood, sampled 28 days after the second AZD1222 dose. Receptors were obtained from an adult who received the AZD1222 COVID-19 vaccine.

CDR3 DNA: TGTGCCAGCAGGACCGGACAGGTTGGGGACTATGGCTACACCTTC. It translates to CASRTGQVGDYGYTF. The J gene is TRBJ1-2, the V gene TRBV5-5, with TRBD1 matching over 7 bases. The V gene end was trimmed by 5 bases and the J gene end by 3 bases; junction bases not matched to a gene: 10. This CDR3 is built from 15 residues. Germline CDR1 and CDR2: SGHKS and YYEKEE (reference sequence).

The rearrangement uses TRBV5-6 and TRBJ1-6; 8 positions agree with TRBD1. The V and J ends lost 2 bases and 5 bases, in that order; junction bases with no gene match: 6. The CDR3 runs 16 residues. Germline CDR1 is SGHDT and CDR2 is YYEEEE. This chain's CDR3 is CASSLGQGNNNSPLHF. In nucleotides, the CDR3 is TGTGCCAGCAGCTTAGGACAGGGCAACAATAATTCACCCCTCCACTTT.

V and J are TRBV18 and TRBJ2-7; D is unclear. The CDR3 totals 15 residues. The germline V and J ends were trimmed by 5 bases and 0 bases, with 14 bases remaining between them. Per the germline V gene, CDR1 is KGHSH and CDR2 is LQKENI. In nucleotides, the CDR3 is TGTGCCAGCTCATCGATAGGCTTGAGCTCCTACGAGCAGTACTTC. This gives the protein CASSSIGLSSYEQYF.

This chain links TRBV7-2 with TRBJ2-5, with D unresolved. CDR1 and CDR2 (germline): SGHTA, FQGNSA. Trimming removed 5 bases from V and 0 bases from J, with 4 bases in between. The CDR3 consists of 12 residues. DNA for the CDR3: TGTGCCAGCAGCCTGTACCAAGAGACCCAGTACTTC. This codes for CASSLYQETQYF.

The chain has TRBV29-1 and TRBJ2-3; 7 bases are a match to TRBD1. Trimming took 4 bases from V and 3 from J; bases not matched to a gene: 13. The CDR3 is made up of 16 amino acids. Germline loops: CDR1 SQVTM, CDR2 ANQGSEA. This CDR3 reads CSVGGRGFGRTDTQYF. The CDR3 nucleotides read TGCAGCGTTGGTGGCAGGGGGTTTGGTAGGACAGATACGCAGTATTTT.

The chain joins TRBV19 to TRBJ1-2; 7 bases match TRBD1. The V gene's germline CDR1 is LNHDA and CDR2 SQIVND (reference sequence). The V and J ends lost 3 bases and 12 bases, in that order; junction bases with no gene match: 13. This CDR3 contains 14 residues. For the CDR3, the DNA is TGTGCCAGTAGTATCGGACAGGACGGATTAGTTGACACCTTC. This gives the protein CASSIGQDGLVDTF. Full variable domain (outside the CDR3, taken from reference TRBV19 and TRBJ1-2): DGGITQSPKYLFRKEGQNVTLSCEQNLNHDAMYWYRQDPGQGLRLIYYSQIVNDFQKGDIAEGYSVSREKKESFPLTVTSAQKNPTAFYLCASSIGQDGLVDTFGSGTRLTVV.

The V and J genes are TRBV6-2 or TRBV6-3 and TRBJ1-1, with D hard to call. V was shortened by 6 bases and J by 6 bases, with 11 bases between the two germline ends. CDR3 size: 12 residues. Germline V gene sequence: CDR1 MNHEY, CDR2 SVGEGT. This CDR3 is CASSHSVAEAFF. The DNA for the CDR3 is TGTGCCAGCAGCCACTCTGTCGCTGAAGCTTTCTTT.

The J gene is TRBJ2-1, the V gene TRBV5-1; D gene unclear. The V and J ends lost 0 bases and 7 bases respectively, with 5 bases between them. There are 12 residues in the CDR3. Looked up from germline, CDR1 is SGHRS and CDR2 is YFSETQ. CDR3 DNA: TGCGCCAGCAGCTTGGGGGTAAATGAGCAGTTCTTC. This translates into CASSLGVNEQFF.

The rearrangement joins TRBV19 to TRBJ2-7; D unclear. Looked up from germline, CDR1 is LNHDA and CDR2 is SQIVND (reference sequence). V was shortened by 1 base and J by 6 bases, with 16 bases between the two germline ends. This CDR3 region has 15 residues. The CDR3 sequence is CASSIAPGPSFEQYF. CDR3 nucleotide sequence: TGTGCCAGTAGTATAGCCCCGGGCCCATCTTTCGAGCAGTACTTC. The variable domain in full, with the rest retrieved from reference TRBV19 and TRBJ2-7, is DGGITQSPKYLFRKEGQNVTLSCEQNLNHDAMYWYRQDPGQGLRLIYYSQIVNDFQKGDIAEGYSVSREKKESFPLTVTSAQKNPTAFYLCASSIAPGPSFEQYFGPGTRLTVT.

The V and J genes are TRBV2 and TRBJ1-1, with D possibly being TRBD1 (5 bases). CDR1 and CDR2 from the germline V gene are SNHLY and FYNNEI. This CDR3 contains 15 residues. Trimming shortened V by 7 bases and J by 1 base, and 16 bases separated the two germline ends. The CDR3 DNA reads TGTGCCAGCACAAAGGACGGGGCACCGAACACTGAAGCTTTCTTT. Translated: CASTKDGAPNTEAFF.

The rearrangement joins TRBV2 to TRBJ1-5, with a tentative D call TRBD1 (5 bases). This CDR3 region has 15 residues. Trimming left V 3 bases short and J 7 bases short, with 16 bases between. Per germline, CDR1 SNHLY and CDR2 FYNNEI. CDR3 protein: CASSERGGFGQPQHF. CDR3 DNA: TGTGCCAGCAGTGAGAGGGGAGGTTTTGGACAGCCCCAGCATTTT.

The chain carries TRBV6-5 and TRBJ2-7; D might be TRBD1 (6 bases). Germline CDR1 and CDR2: MNHEY and SVGAGI. This CDR3 contains 14 residues. V was pared by 2 bases and J by 3 bases, with 11 bases between. In DNA, the CDR3 is TGTGCCAGCAGTTACGGACAGATTAACTACGAGCAGTACTTC. Its translation: CASSYGQINYEQYF.

In this sample, this clone turned up once. The V and J genes are TRBV30 and TRBJ1-2, with D unresolved. The germline CDR1 and CDR2 sequences are GTSNPN and SVGIG (reference sequence). This CDR3 is built from 16 residues. Trimming removed 1 base at V and 1 base at J, with 16 bases between. The chain's CDR3 is CAWSDLGREVNYGYTF. The DNA for the CDR3 is TGTGCCTGGAGTGATTTGGGTCGTGAGGTTAACTATGGCTACACCTTC.

This clone was found once. The chain recombines TRBV9 with TRBJ2-2; D is unclear. Germline values: CDR1 SGDLS, CDR2 YYNGEE. The CDR3 consists of 14 residues. Trimming removed 2 bases from V and 3 bases from J, with 8 bases in between. The CDR3 region has the DNA TGTGCCAGCAGCGTGACCCATGACACCGGGGAGCTGTTTTTT. As protein: CASSVTHDTGELFF.

The V call is TRBV19, the J call TRBJ2-1; TRBD2 aligns across 16 bases. Germline CDR1 reads LNHDA; CDR2 reads SQIVND (reference sequence). CDR3 length equals 15 residues. The ends lost 5 bases at V and 7 bases at J; junction bases unmatched: 2. The CDR3 nucleotides read TGTGCCAGTAGTGCGGGACTAGCGGGAGGGAATGAGCAGTTCTTC. Its protein is CASSAGLAGGNEQFF.

This clone was recorded only once. The chain couples TRBV27 to TRBJ2-7; 9 bases match TRBD1. CDR1 is MNHEY, CDR2 SMNVEV, per germline (reference sequence). The ends lost 5 bases at V and 2 bases at J; junction bases unmatched: 4. The CDR3 is 14 residues long. CDR3 nucleotide sequence: TGTGCCAGCAGTCTCAGGACAGGGGCCTACGAGCAGTACTTC. It encodes CASSLRTGAYEQYF.

This clone showed up just once. This chain joins TRBV24-1 and TRBJ2-1; a weak D match, TRBD1 (6 bases). Germline-derived CDR1 and CDR2 are KGHDR and SFDVKD. CDR3 length: 15 residues. V was clipped by 3 bases and J by 5 bases, with 13 bases between them. Written as DNA, the CDR3 is TGTGCCACCAGTGATGGACAGATAGACCACAATGAGCAGTTCTTC. Protein: CATSDGQIDHNEQFF.

The chain has TRBV19 and TRBJ2-1; 12 bases line up with TRBD2. The CDR3 is 24 amino acids. With 2 bases clipped from V and 0 bases from J, the junction kept 23 bases outside the gene matches. Germline-derived CDR1 and CDR2 are LNHDA and SQIVND (reference sequence). This CDR3 is CASSIRTMTARTSGNIGSYNEQFF. As DNA, the CDR3 is TGTGCCAGTAGTATAAGAACGATGACAGCACGGACTAGCGGGAATATCGGCTCCTACAATGAGCAGTTCTTC.

The chain combines TRBV7-2 with TRBJ1-5, with unresolved D. CDR1 is SGHTA and CDR2 is FQGNSA in the germline V gene. The CDR3 has 15 residues. The germline V and J ends were trimmed by 5 bases and 0 bases, with 11 bases remaining between them. CDR3 sequence reads: CASSQTFYSNQPQHF. The DNA of the CDR3 is TGTGCCAGCAGCCAGACATTTTATAGCAATCAGCCCCAGCATTTT.

The J gene is TRBJ1-5, the V gene TRBV7-2; 8 bases map to TRBD1. Germline-derived CDR1 and CDR2 are SGHTA and FQGNSA. J gave up 6 bases and V 3 bases, and 7 bases lay outside the gene matches. CDR3 size: 15 residues. CDR3 sequence (DNA): TGTGCCAGCAGCTTTTTCGACAGGGGAGGTCAGCCCCAGCATTTT. Its translation: CASSFFDRGGQPQHF.

CDR3 region: CASSDGLAGGDTQYF. The CDR3, as DNA: TGTGCCAGCAGTGACGGGCTAGCGGGGGGAGATACGCAGTATTTT. The V gene is TRBV6-4, the J gene TRBJ2-3; 11 nucleotides agree with TRBD2. The J segment lost 5 bases and the V segment lost 2 bases, leaving 3 bases of the junction unmatched. The CDR3 loop spans 15 amino acids. Germline CDR1 reads MRHNA; CDR2 reads SNTAGT.

The chain is built from TRBV5-4 and TRBJ2-7; 7 positions agree with TRBD1. This CDR3 comprises 14 residues. Germline V gene lookup returns CDR1 SGHNT and CDR2 YYREEE (reference sequence). Germline trimming cut 4 bases from V and 2 bases from J; bases unmatched to any gene: 6. The CDR3 DNA follows: TGTGCCAGCAGCCAGTCAGGACAGGCCTACGAGCAGTACTTC. Encoded protein: CASSQSGQAYEQYF.

The V call is TRBV28, the J call TRBJ1-2; 7 bases agree with TRBD1. With 5 bases clipped from V and 4 bases from J, the junction kept 13 bases outside the gene matches. There are 16 residues in the CDR3. CDR1 is MDHEN, CDR2 SYDVKM, per germline. The CDR3 DNA follows: TGTGCCAGCAGTCTCCAACAGGGGTCGGGTCCCTATGGCTACACCTTC. Translation gives CASSLQQGSGPYGYTF.

This clone was found once. V is TRBV9 and J is TRBJ1-1, with D hard to call. Germline V lookup: CDR1 SGDLS, CDR2 YYNGEE. This CDR3 contains 17 residues. V was pared by 3 bases and J by 1 base, with 19 bases between. The CDR3 DNA sequence: TGTGCCAGCAGCGGAGAATCGCCGTTACTGACGAACACTGAAGCTTTCTTT. It is translated as CASSGESPLLTNTEAFF.

V and J are TRBV6-5 and TRBJ1-1; D gene uncertain. Germline CDR1 reads MNHEY; CDR2 reads SVGAGI. The CDR3 contains 11 residues. The V gene lost 6 bases and the J gene lost 8 bases, with 10 bases spanning the gap. The CDR3 coding sequence is TGTGCCAGCAGCGCCGGCCCAGAAGCTTTCTTT. Translation: CASSAGPEAFF.

The chain carries TRBV2 and TRBJ2-5; D not resolved. The V gene's germline CDR1 is SNHLY and CDR2 FYNNEI. This CDR3 contains 14 residues. Trimming cost V 7 bases and J 6 bases, with 18 bases left between them. The CDR3 spells CASTWAVEGQTQYF. Here the CDR3 DNA reads TGTGCCAGCACTTGGGCGGTCGAAGGACAGACCCAGTACTTC.

The chain employs TRBV11-2 and TRBJ2-7; the D gene could be TRBD1 or TRBD2 (5 bases each). The CDR3 has 15 residues. Germline CDR1 is SGHAT and CDR2 is FQNNGV. Trimming shortened V by 4 bases and J by 3 bases, and 16 bases separated the two germline ends. The CDR3 sequence is CASSWGPEGYYEQYF. The CDR3 bases are TGTGCCAGCAGCTGGGGTCCTGAGGGGTACTACGAGCAGTACTTC.

The chain employs TRBV27 and TRBJ1-4, with TRBD1 matching over 8 bases. From germline, CDR1 is MNHEY and CDR2 SMNVEV (reference sequence). V trimming: 5 bases; J trimming: 8 bases; junction bases outside the gene matches: 4. The CDR3 has 13 residues. CDR3 sequence: CASSPRTGEKLFF. Written as DNA, the CDR3 is TGTGCCAGCAGTCCAAGGACAGGGGAAAAACTGTTTTTT.